One sample yielded the 22 T cell receptor beta chains listed below, sequenced in a study of cytomegalovirus exposure and HLA in healthy donors. A multiplex PCR was run with 60 Vbeta primers and 13 Jbeta primers. Some clones are missing from TCRdb's copy, which holds only in-frame ones; the method was immunoSEQ multiplex PCR. The sample shows around 100,000 clones, about 74% of them seen only once. Sequencing used PBMCs. The receptors were gathered from a female donor in good health and CMV-seropositive.

J is TRBJ2-5 and V is TRBV7-2; perhaps TRBD2 as D (6 bases). The V and J ends lost 5 bases and 2 bases respectively, with 12 bases between them. The CDR3 loop spans 14 amino acids. Looked up from germline, CDR1 is SGHTA and CDR2 is FQGNSA. This CDR3 is CASSQGGKQETQYF. The DNA of the CDR3 is TGTGCCAGCAGCCAAGGAGGGAAACAAGAGACCCAGTACTTC.

V usage is TRBV30 and J usage is TRBJ1-5, with TRBD1 matching over 9 bases. V shed 3 bases and J 3 bases; nucleotides not matched to a gene: 3. Per the germline V gene, CDR1 is GTSNPN and CDR2 is SVGIG (reference sequence). The CDR3 length is 14 residues. This CDR3 reads CAWRGQGLNQPQHF. DNA of the CDR3: TGTGCCTGGAGGGGACAGGGTCTCAATCAGCCCCAGCATTTT. Using reference TRBV30 and TRBJ1-5 for the parts outside the CDR3, the full variable domain is SQTIHQWPATLVQPVGSPLSLECTVEGTSNPNLYWYRQAAGRGLQLLFYSVGIGQISSEVPQNLSASRPQDRQFILSSKKLLLSDSGFYLCAWRGQGLNQPQHFGDGTRLSIL.

The chain recombines TRBV5-1 with TRBJ1-4; D gene uncertain. The CDR3 extends over 16 amino acids. V was pared by 0 bases and J by 0 bases, with 9 bases between. Germline V lookup: CDR1 SGHRS, CDR2 YFSETQ. The DNA for the CDR3 is TGCGCCAGCAGCTTGGTTCCGTCTGCAACTAATGAAAAACTGTTTTTT. Protein sequence: CASSLVPSATNEKLFF. Together with reference TRBV5-1 and TRBJ1-4, the CDR3 gives the full variable domain: KAGVTQTPRYLIKTRGQQVTLSCSPISGHRSVSWYQQTPGQGLQFLFEYFSETQRNKGNFPGRFSGRQFSNSRSEMNVSTLELGDSALYLCASSLVPSATNEKLFFGSGTQLSVL.

The CDR3 region is CASSRAGTSGGMTQYF. Here the CDR3 DNA reads TGTGCCAGCTCACGGGCCGGGACTAGCGGCGGAATGACCCAGTACTTC. V gene TRBV18 combines with J gene TRBJ2-5; 11 positions match TRBD2. There are 16 residues in the CDR3. V shed 4 bases, J shed 7 bases, and the junction held 11 bases outside the gene matches. The V gene's germline CDR1 is KGHSH and CDR2 LQKENI.

This chain connects TRBV6-1 to TRBJ1-5, with D unclear. Germline CDR1 reads MNHNS; CDR2 reads SASEGT. The CDR3 sequence is 16 residues long. Trimming took off 0 bases at V and 7 bases at J, with 16 bases between the two ends. The CDR3 bases are TGTGCCAGCAGTGAAGCGCGGGAAGGTATCAGGCAGCCCCAGCATTTT. Its translation: CASSEAREGIRQPQHF.

The chain couples TRBV11-2 to TRBJ1-2; no reliable D call. This CDR3 contains 13 residues. Germline values: CDR1 SGHAT, CDR2 FQNNGV. V dropped 5 bases and J dropped 6 bases, with 13 bases sitting between them. The CDR3 DNA reads as TGTGCCAGCAGCCAAGCAGCGTACCATGGCTACACCTTC. Residues: CASSQAAYHGYTF.

The chain employs TRBV28 and TRBJ1-5; 7 bases match TRBD1. The germline gives CDR1 MDHEN, CDR2 SYDVKM. The CDR3 has 15 residues. J gave up 3 bases and V 10 bases, and 12 bases lay outside the gene matches. CDR3 nucleotides: TGTGCCACTAGGAACCCGGGACAGCACAATCAGCCCCAGCATTTT. It translates to CATRNPGQHNQPQHF. Together with reference TRBV28 and TRBJ1-5, the CDR3 gives the full variable domain: DVKVTQSSRYLVKRTGEKVFLECVQDMDHENMFWYRQDPGLGLRLIYFSYDVKMKEKGDIPEGYSVSREKKERFSLILESASTNQTSMYLCATRNPGQHNQPQHFGDGTRLSIL.

The chain combines TRBV11-2 with TRBJ2-6; D remains ambiguous. Germline-derived CDR1 and CDR2 are SGHAT and FQNNGV. The CDR3 extends over 15 amino acids. Trimming took off 8 bases at V and 0 bases at J, with 11 bases between the two ends. The CDR3 coding sequence is TGTGCCAGCTCCCCTATACGCTCTGGGGCCAACGTCCTGACTTTC. This gives the protein CASSPIRSGANVLTF.

This chain joins TRBV28 and TRBJ2-7; the match to TRBD1 covers 9 bases. V shed 6 bases, J shed 3 bases, and the junction held 9 bases outside the gene matches. The germline CDR1 and CDR2 sequences are MDHEN and SYDVKM. CDR3 length: 15 amino acids. The CDR3 here is CASRTGTGKFYEQYF. CDR3 nucleotide sequence: TGTGCCAGCAGAACCGGGACAGGGAAATTCTACGAGCAGTACTTC.

The chain carries TRBV9 and TRBJ2-3; D remains unclear. Germline CDR1 SGDLS, CDR2 YYNGEE. V shed 1 base and J shed 5 bases, with 14 bases lying between them. The CDR3 is 15 amino acids. CDR3 in DNA: TGTGCCAGCAGCGTACAAGTTTCCGCAGTAGATACGCAGTATTTT. Residues: CASSVQVSAVDTQYF. Drawing the rest from reference TRBV9 and TRBJ2-3, the complete variable domain is DSGVTQTPKHLITATGQRVTLRCSPRSGDLSVYWYQQSLDQGLQFLIQYYNGEERAKGNILERFSAQQFPDLHSELNLSSLELGDSALYFCASSVQVSAVDTQYFGPGTRLTVL.

The chain's CDR3 is CSALSNEQFF. DNA of the CDR3: TGCAGTGCTCTCTCCAATGAGCAGTTCTTC. V usage is TRBV20-1 and J usage is TRBJ2-1; no definite D call. This CDR3 has 10 residues. Trimming cost V 5 bases and J 6 bases, with 5 bases left between them. CDR1 is DFQATT, CDR2 SNEGSKA, per germline (reference sequence).

The chain recombines TRBV5-6 with TRBJ2-7, with 8 bases aligning to TRBD2. This CDR3 is built from 16 residues. V was pared by 3 bases and J by 2 bases, with 10 bases of the junction left unmatched. Germline V CDR1 and CDR2: SGHDT, YYEEEE. The CDR3 DNA sequence: TGTGCCAGCAGCTCGGACATAGCGGGGTTTCCCTACGAGCAGTACTTC. Amino acids: CASSSDIAGFPYEQYF.

This clone is termed medium-sized (0.01 to 0.1%). This rearrangement joins TRBV13 to TRBJ2-7; D is unclear. The V end lost 4 bases, the J end lost 2 bases, and 12 bases lay between the germline ends. The V gene's germline CDR1 is PRHDT and CDR2 FYEKMQ (reference sequence). CDR3 length equals 14 residues. The CDR3 bases are TGTGCCAGCAGCTCCGGAGACTCCGCCTACGAGCAGTACTTC. Its translation: CASSSGDSAYEQYF.

The rearrangement uses TRBV4-1 and TRBJ2-1; a weak D match, TRBD2 (5 bases). Germline V CDR1 and CDR2: MGHRA, YSYEKL. CDR3 length: 16 amino acids. V was clipped by 2 bases and J by 0 bases, with 11 bases between them. The CDR3 region has the DNA TGCGCCAGCAGCCAATTACTAGTACTCTCCTACAATGAGCAGTTCTTC. Amino acid sequence: CASSQLLVLSYNEQFF.

This sequence joins TRBV9 and TRBJ2-1; 9 nucleotides match TRBD2. The junction had 5 bases not matched to a gene; V was cut back by 1 base and J by 6 bases. Germline-derived CDR1 and CDR2 are SGDLS and YYNGEE. The CDR3 is made up of 15 amino acids. The CDR3 DNA reads as TGTGCCAGCAGCGTATCCGGGACTAGCCCCAATGAGCAGTTCTTC. Translating it yields CASSVSGTSPNEQFF.

This chain connects TRBV30 to TRBJ1-6; D not resolved. Trimming cost V 0 bases and J 7 bases, with 7 bases left between them. The CDR3 loop spans 13 amino acids. Germline CDR1 reads GTSNPN; CDR2 reads SVGIG (reference sequence). CDR3 amino acids: CAWSVGGNSPLHF. The CDR3 DNA follows: TGTGCCTGGAGTGTAGGCGGGAATTCACCCCTCCACTTT.

This clone was seen only a few times. The chain carries TRBV6-5 and TRBJ2-7, with a possible D match to TRBD2 (5 bases). CDR1 and CDR2 (germline): MNHEY, SVGAGI. V was clipped by 4 bases and J by 5 bases, with 12 bases between them. The CDR3 covers 13 residues. Here the CDR3 reads CASSSVGSDEQYF. The CDR3 DNA reads as TGTGCCAGCAGTTCGGTAGGGAGCGACGAGCAGTACTTC.

This clone was seen only once. This chain links TRBV5-1 with TRBJ1-4; possible D gene TRBD1, 6 bases. Germline CDR1 and CDR2: SGHRS and YFSETQ. Trimming left V 4 bases short and J 5 bases short, with 9 bases between. The CDR3 length is 13 residues. The CDR3 DNA reads TGCGCCAGCAGCCTCCAGGGGAATGAAAAACTGTTTTTT. Amino acid sequence: CASSLQGNEKLFF.

The V gene is TRBV4-3, the J gene TRBJ2-1, with a weak D call TRBD1 (5 bases). The CDR3 is made up of 16 amino acids. V was shortened by 2 bases and J by 2 bases, with 13 bases between the two germline ends. Germline lookup yields CDR1 LGHNA and CDR2 YSLEER. CDR3 residues: CASSQTGGRAYNEQFF. The CDR3 coding sequence is TGCGCCAGCAGCCAAACAGGCGGCAGGGCCTACAATGAGCAGTTCTTC.

The chain combines TRBV5-1 with TRBJ2-3; 7 nucleotides match TRBD2. Germline V CDR1 and CDR2: SGHRS, YFSETQ. CDR3 length: 16 residues. V was clipped by 3 bases and J by 2 bases; unmatched bases: 9. As DNA, the CDR3 is TGCGCCAGCAGCTCGGACGGGACTACATCCACAGATACGCAGTATTTT. It is translated as CASSSDGTTSTDTQYF.

V and J are TRBV5-4 and TRBJ2-7; 7 nucleotides match TRBD2. The J segment lost 4 bases and the V segment lost 1 base, leaving 5 bases of the junction unmatched. The CDR3 runs to 14 residues. Germline V gene lookup returns CDR1 SGHNT and CDR2 YYREEE (reference sequence). The CDR3 nucleotides are TGTGCCAGCAGCTTGAGGCGGGAGCCATACGAGCAGTACTTC. Translating it yields CASSLRREPYEQYF.

The chain combines TRBV9 with TRBJ2-6, with D uncertain. Germline CDR1 reads SGDLS; CDR2 reads YYNGEE. This CDR3 is 16 amino acids long. Trimming pared 4 bases from V and 0 bases from J, leaving 11 bases between. As DNA, the CDR3 is TGTGCCAGCAGCCCCTGGCTCGTCTCTGGGGCCAACGTCCTGACTTTC. The encoded protein is CASSPWLVSGANVLTF.